A selection of T cell receptor beta chains follows, all from one sample in a study of OX40 agonist ivuxolimab in advanced cancers. Sequencing was performed with immunoSEQ multiplex PCR; in TCRdb, only in-frame clones are kept and a portion is missing. Of 45,000 to 70,000 clones in the sample, about 83% are singletons; the top ten hold 3.1%. This material consisted of CD4+ or CD8+ T cells sorted from blood, taken in a trial of the OX40 agonist ivuxolimab. The receptors were sampled from an adult with an advanced solid tumor such as melanoma, head and neck, liver or kidney cancer. The CDR3 runs from the conserved cysteine through the conserved F or W. The order of the fields is V gene, CDR3 length, J gene, D gene, clone size, CDR3 protein, CDR3 DNA. A D gene is named only where the DNA matches it firmly. Expanded clones are given a class, and other clones once, few, many or no size at all.

V gene: TRBV5-6
CDR3 length: 19
J gene: TRBJ1-2
D gene: TRBD1
clone size: -
CDR3 protein: CASSTPAGNLDRQARGYTF
CDR3 DNA: TGTGCCAGCAGCACACCCGCAGGTAACTTGGACAGGCAAGCCCGTGGCTACACCTTC

V gene: TRBV25-1
CDR3 length: 12
J gene: TRBJ2-7
D gene: TRBD1
clone size: -
CDR3 protein: CASRQGFQEQYF
CDR3 DNA: TGTGCCAGCCGACAGGGTTTCCAGGAGCAGTACTTC

V gene: TRBV6-6
CDR3 length: 15
J gene: TRBJ1-2
D gene: -
clone size: -
CDR3 protein: CASSYSDPGDYGYTF
CDR3 DNA: TGTGCCAGCAGTTACTCGGACCCGGGGGACTATGGCTACACCTTC

V gene: TRBV6-5
CDR3 length: 14
J gene: TRBJ2-5
D gene: TRBD1
clone size: -
CDR3 protein: CASSYLTGGETQYF
CDR3 DNA: TGTGCCAGCAGTTACCTGACAGGGGGAGAGACCCAGTACTTC

V gene: TRBV2
CDR3 length: 13
J gene: TRBJ2-2
D gene: -
clone size: -
CDR3 protein: CASSYSNTGELFF
CDR3 DNA: TGTGCCAGCAGTTATTCAAACACCGGGGAGCTGTTTTTT

V gene: TRBV6-1
CDR3 length: 14
J gene: TRBJ1-5
D gene: TRBD1
clone size: few
CDR3 protein: CASSADRVVQPQHF
CDR3 DNA: TGTGCCAGCAGTGCGGACAGGGTGGTTCAGCCCCAGCATTTT

V gene: TRBV6-1
CDR3 length: 14
J gene: TRBJ1-3
D gene: TRBD1
clone size: -
CDR3 protein: CASSERDRRNTIYF
CDR3 DNA: TGTGCCAGCAGTGAAAGGGACAGAAGAAACACCATATATTTT

V gene: TRBV25-1
CDR3 length: 15
J gene: TRBJ2-7
D gene: TRBD1
clone size: -
CDR3 protein: CASSAPGTGDYEQYF
CDR3 DNA: TGTGCCAGCAGTGCGCCCGGGACAGGGGACTACGAGCAGTACTTC

V gene: TRBV2
CDR3 length: 17
J gene: TRBJ1-3
D gene: TRBD1
clone size: -
CDR3 protein: CASRDLGQGQTGNTIYF
CDR3 DNA: TGTGCCAGCAGGGACCTCGGACAGGGGCAAACGGGAAACACCATATATTTT

V gene: TRBV15
CDR3 length: 16
J gene: TRBJ2-3
D gene: -
clone size: -
CDR3 protein: CATSRVPIGSTDTQYF
CDR3 DNA: TGTGCCACCAGCAGAGTCCCTATCGGGAGCACAGATACGCAGTATTTT

V gene: TRBV5-4
CDR3 length: 16
J gene: TRBJ1-1
D gene: TRBD1
clone size: -
CDR3 protein: CASSPGDRGRVAEAFF
CDR3 DNA: TGTGCCAGCAGCCCCGGGGACAGGGGGCGCGTGGCTGAAGCTTTCTTT

V gene: TRBV18
CDR3 length: 15
J gene: TRBJ2-7
D gene: -
clone size: -
CDR3 protein: CASSPPNSISYEQYF
CDR3 DNA: TGTGCCAGCTCACCACCGAACAGTATATCCTACGAGCAGTACTTC

V gene: TRBV4-2
CDR3 length: 17
J gene: TRBJ2-7
D gene: -
clone size: -
CDR3 protein: CASSQAEGGLQAYEQYF
CDR3 DNA: TGTGCCAGCAGCCAAGCCGAGGGGGGACTACAAGCCTACGAGCAGTACTTC

V gene: TRBV19
CDR3 length: 14
J gene: TRBJ2-1
D gene: -
clone size: -
CDR3 protein: CASSRGAGRSEQFF
CDR3 DNA: TGTGCCAGTAGTAGGGGGGCGGGGCGTTCTGAGCAGTTCTTC

V gene: TRBV10-1
CDR3 length: 15
J gene: TRBJ2-3
D gene: -
clone size: -
CDR3 protein: CASSVSTRTTDTQYF
CDR3 DNA: TGCGCCAGCAGTGTATCAACCCGGACCACAGATACGCAGTATTTT

V gene: TRBV7-9
CDR3 length: 14
J gene: TRBJ1-1
D gene: -
clone size: -
CDR3 protein: CASSLLTANTEAFF
CDR3 DNA: TGTGCCAGCAGCTTACTGACGGCAAACACTGAAGCTTTCTTT